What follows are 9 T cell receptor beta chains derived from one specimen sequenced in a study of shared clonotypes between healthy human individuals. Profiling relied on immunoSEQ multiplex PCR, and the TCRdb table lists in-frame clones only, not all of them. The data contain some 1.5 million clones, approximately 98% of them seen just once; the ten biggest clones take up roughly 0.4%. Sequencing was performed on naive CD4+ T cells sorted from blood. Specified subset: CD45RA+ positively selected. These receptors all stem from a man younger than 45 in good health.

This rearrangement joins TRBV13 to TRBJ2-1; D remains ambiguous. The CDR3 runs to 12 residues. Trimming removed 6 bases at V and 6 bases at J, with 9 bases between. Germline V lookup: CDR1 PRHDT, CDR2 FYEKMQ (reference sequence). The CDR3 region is CASSRDSNEQFF. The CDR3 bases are TGTGCCAGCAGTCGAGATAGCAATGAGCAGTTCTTC.

CDR3 nucleotide sequence: TGTGCCATCAGAGACAGTTCCTATGACAATGAGCAGTTCTTC. Residues: CAIRDSSYDNEQFF. This chain connects TRBV10-3 to TRBJ2-1, with D perhaps TRBD1 (5 bases). Germline CDR1 reads ENHRY; CDR2 reads SYGVKD. V shed 6 bases and J shed 5 bases, with 14 bases lying between them. CDR3 size: 14 residues.

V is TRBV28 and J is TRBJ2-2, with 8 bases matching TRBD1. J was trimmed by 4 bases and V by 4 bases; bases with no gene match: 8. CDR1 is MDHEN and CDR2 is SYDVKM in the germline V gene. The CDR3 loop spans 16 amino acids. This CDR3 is CASSYFTGGATGELFF. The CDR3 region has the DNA TGTGCCAGCAGTTACTTTACAGGGGGTGCCACCGGGGAGCTGTTTTTT.

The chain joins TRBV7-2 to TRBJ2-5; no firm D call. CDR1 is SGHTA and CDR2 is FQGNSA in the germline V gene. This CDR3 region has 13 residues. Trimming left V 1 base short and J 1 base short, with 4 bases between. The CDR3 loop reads CASSLEFQETQYF. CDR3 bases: TGTGCCAGCAGCTTAGAATTCCAAGAGACCCAGTACTTC.

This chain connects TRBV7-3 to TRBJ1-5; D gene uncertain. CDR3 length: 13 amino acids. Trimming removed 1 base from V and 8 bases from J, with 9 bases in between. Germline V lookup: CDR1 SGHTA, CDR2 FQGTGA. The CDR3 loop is CASSLNFREPQHF. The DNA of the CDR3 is TGTGCCAGCAGCTTAAATTTTCGGGAGCCCCAGCATTTT.

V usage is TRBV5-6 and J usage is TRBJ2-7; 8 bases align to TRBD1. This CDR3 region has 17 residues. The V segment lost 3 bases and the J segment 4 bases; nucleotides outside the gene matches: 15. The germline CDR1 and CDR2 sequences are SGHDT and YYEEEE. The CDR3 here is CASSWGPKGTGIYEQYF. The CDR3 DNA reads TGTGCCAGCAGCTGGGGGCCCAAAGGGACAGGTATTTACGAGCAGTACTTC.

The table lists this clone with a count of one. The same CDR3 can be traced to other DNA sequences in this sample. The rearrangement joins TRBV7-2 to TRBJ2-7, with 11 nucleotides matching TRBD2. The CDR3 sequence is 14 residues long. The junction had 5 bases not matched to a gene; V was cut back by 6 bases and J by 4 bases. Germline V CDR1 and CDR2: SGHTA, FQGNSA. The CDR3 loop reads CASRVTSGSYEQYF. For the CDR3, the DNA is TGTGCCAGCAGGGTAACTAGCGGGAGTTACGAGCAGTACTTC.

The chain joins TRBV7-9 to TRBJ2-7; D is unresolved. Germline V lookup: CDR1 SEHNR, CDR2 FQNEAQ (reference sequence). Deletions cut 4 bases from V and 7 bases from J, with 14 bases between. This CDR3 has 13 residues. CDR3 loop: CASSSAGPLEQYF. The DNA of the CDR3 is TGTGCCAGCAGCTCAGCCGGGCCCCTTGAGCAGTACTTC.

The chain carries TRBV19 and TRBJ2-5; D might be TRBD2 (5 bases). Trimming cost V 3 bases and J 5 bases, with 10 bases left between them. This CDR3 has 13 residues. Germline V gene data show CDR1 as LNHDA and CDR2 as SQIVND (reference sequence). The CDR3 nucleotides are TGTGCCAGTAGTATCAGTTGGAGGGAGACCCAGTACTTC. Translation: CASSISWRETQYF.